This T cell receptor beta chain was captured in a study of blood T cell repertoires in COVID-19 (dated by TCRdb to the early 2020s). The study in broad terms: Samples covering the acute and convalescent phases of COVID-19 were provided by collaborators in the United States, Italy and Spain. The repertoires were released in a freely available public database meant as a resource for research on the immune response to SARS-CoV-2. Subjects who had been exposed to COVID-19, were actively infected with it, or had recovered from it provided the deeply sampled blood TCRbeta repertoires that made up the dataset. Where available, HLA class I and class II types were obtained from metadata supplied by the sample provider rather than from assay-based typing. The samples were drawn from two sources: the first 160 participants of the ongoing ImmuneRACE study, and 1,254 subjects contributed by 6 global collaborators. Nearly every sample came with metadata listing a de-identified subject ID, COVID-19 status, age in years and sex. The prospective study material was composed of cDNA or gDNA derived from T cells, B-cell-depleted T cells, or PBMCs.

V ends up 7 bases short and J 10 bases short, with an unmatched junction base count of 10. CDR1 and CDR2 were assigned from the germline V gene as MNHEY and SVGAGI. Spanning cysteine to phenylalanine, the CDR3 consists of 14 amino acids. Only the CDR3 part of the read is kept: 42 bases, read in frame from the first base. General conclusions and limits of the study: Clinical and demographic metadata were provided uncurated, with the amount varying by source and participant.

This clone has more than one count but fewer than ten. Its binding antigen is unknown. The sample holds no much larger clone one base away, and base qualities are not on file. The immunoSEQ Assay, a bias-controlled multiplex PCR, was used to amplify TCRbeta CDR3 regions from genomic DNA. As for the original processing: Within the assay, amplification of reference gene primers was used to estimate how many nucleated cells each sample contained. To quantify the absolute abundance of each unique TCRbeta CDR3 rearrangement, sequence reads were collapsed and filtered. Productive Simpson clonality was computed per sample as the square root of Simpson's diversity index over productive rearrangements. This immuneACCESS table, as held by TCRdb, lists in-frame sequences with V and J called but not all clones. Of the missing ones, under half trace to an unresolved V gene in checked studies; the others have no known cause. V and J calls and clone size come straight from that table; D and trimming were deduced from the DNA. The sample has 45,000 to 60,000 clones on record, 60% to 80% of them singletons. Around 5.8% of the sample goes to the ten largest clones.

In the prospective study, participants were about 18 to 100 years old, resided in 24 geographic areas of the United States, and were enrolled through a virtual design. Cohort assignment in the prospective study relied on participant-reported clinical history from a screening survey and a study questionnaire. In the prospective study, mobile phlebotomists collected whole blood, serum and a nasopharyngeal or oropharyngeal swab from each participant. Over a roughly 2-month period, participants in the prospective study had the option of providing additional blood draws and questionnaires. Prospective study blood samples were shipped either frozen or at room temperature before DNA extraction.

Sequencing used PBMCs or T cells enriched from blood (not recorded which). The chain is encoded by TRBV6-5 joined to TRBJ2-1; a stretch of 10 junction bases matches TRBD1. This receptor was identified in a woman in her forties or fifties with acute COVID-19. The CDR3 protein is CASMTGQGVREQFF. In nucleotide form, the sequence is TGTGCCAGCATGACAGGACAGGGGGTTCGGGAGCAGTTCTTC.